The clone carrying this T cell receptor (beta chain) was seen repeatedly, ten times or more. As originally analysed: Reference gene primers were amplified, and this amplification served to estimate nucleated cell counts. This table comes from immunoSEQ multiplex PCR, and its TCRdb copy is limited to in-frame clones, with some not included. V and J calls and clone size are as listed in that table; D and trimming were resolved from the DNA. The sample includes around 120,000 clones, 65% to 80% of them seen just once. This CDR3 comprises 14 residues. V was clipped by 5 bases and J by 6 bases, with 16 bases between them. Per germline, CDR1 MRHNA and CDR2 SNTAGT. The data were taken from a study of blood T cell repertoires in COVID-19. Whole-study context: Acute and convalescent COVID-19 samples came from the United States, Italy and Spain. T cells, B-cell-depleted T cells, or PBMCs supplied cDNA or gDNA.

Sequencing was performed on peripheral blood. The sequence was collected from a human donor with acute or convalescent COVID-19. The donor label of this sample is uncertain. V usage is TRBV6-4 and J usage is TRBJ1-2; D possibly corresponds to TRBD1 (6 bases). CDR3: CASSSGSEGDGYTF. The CDR3, as DNA: TGTGCCAGCAGTTCAGGCTCTGAGGGGGATGGCTACACCTTC.